A selection of T cell receptor beta chains follows, all from one sample in a study of T cell responses to AZD1222 COVID-19 vaccine. Some clones are missing from TCRdb's copy, which holds only in-frame ones; the method was immunoSEQ multiplex PCR. The table includes approximately 150,000 clones, about nine tenths detected once. The source was peripheral blood, collected on day 0 of AZD1222 vaccination. Every receptor here comes from an adult in good health. The CDR3 runs from the conserved cysteine through the conserved F or W. Fields, in order: D gene, clone size, J gene, V gene, CDR3 protein, CDR3 DNA. D genes are given only for firm matches. A row's size may be missing; if present it is once, few, many or a size class.

D: TRBD1
size: .
J: TRBJ2-3
V: TRBV19
CDR3: CATSTGMGDTQYF
DNA: TGTGCCACGTCGACAGGGATGGGAGATACGCAGTATTTT

D: .
size: .
J: TRBJ1-3
V: TRBV10-3
CDR3: CAIGSGGNTIYF
DNA: TGTGCCATCGGGTCTGGTGGAAACACCATATATTTT

D: TRBD2
size: .
J: TRBJ2-7
V: TRBV5-6
CDR3: CASSLVPGGHEQYF
DNA: TGTGCCAGCAGCTTGGTACCGGGAGGGCACGAGCAGTACTTC

D: .
size: .
J: TRBJ2-7
V: TRBV19
CDR3: CASSDPYSYEQYF
DNA: TGTGCCAGTAGTGACCCTTACAGCTACGAGCAGTACTTC

D: .
size: .
J: TRBJ2-3
V: TRBV5-6
CDR3: CASSFPSHTQYF
DNA: TGTGCCAGCAGCTTCCCCTCCCATACGCAGTATTTT

D: .
size: once
J: TRBJ2-7
V: TRBV30
CDR3: CAWSVGGYEQYF
DNA: TGTGCCTGGAGTGTGGGGGGTTACGAGCAGTACTTC

D: .
size: .
J: TRBJ1-4
V: TRBV11-3
CDR3: CAGGGKKLFF
DNA: TGTGCCGGGGGTGGGAAAAAACTGTTTTTT

D: .
size: once
J: TRBJ1-6
V: TRBV19
CDR3: CASTRGSSYNSPLHF
DNA: TGTGCCAGTACCCGAGGGAGCTCCTATAATTCACCCCTCCACTTT

D: .
size: once
J: TRBJ1-1
V: TRBV6-2/TRBV6-3
CDR3: CASSYSRVVDTEAFF
DNA: TGTGCCAGCAGTTACTCGAGGGTAGTCGACACTGAAGCTTTCTTT

D: TRBD1
size: once
J: TRBJ2-7
V: TRBV7-2
CDR3: CASSGRQGASYEQYF
DNA: TGTGCCAGCAGCGGCCGACAGGGGGCGTCCTACGAGCAGTACTTC

D: .
size: .
J: TRBJ1-3
V: TRBV27
CDR3: CASSFSFGNTIYF
DNA: TGTGCCAGCAGTTTCTCTTTCGGAAACACCATATATTTT

D: .
size: .
J: TRBJ1-1
V: TRBV29-1
CDR3: CSVDGSRGTEAFF
DNA: TGCAGCGTTGACGGCAGCCGGGGCACTGAAGCTTTCTTT

D: .
size: .
J: TRBJ1-1
V: TRBV18
CDR3: CASSPGGPMNTEAFF
DNA: TGTGCCAGCTCACCAGGAGGGCCCATGAACACTGAAGCTTTCTTT

D: .
size: .
J: TRBJ2-7
V: TRBV15
CDR3: CATSRDLALEQYF
DNA: TGTGCCACCAGCAGAGATCTCGCTTTGGAGCAGTACTTC

D: .
size: .
J: TRBJ1-2
V: TRBV28
CDR3: CASSFVASDGGWNYGYTF
DNA: TGTGCCAGCAGTTTTGTTGCCTCCGACGGGGGATGGAACTATGGCTACACCTTC